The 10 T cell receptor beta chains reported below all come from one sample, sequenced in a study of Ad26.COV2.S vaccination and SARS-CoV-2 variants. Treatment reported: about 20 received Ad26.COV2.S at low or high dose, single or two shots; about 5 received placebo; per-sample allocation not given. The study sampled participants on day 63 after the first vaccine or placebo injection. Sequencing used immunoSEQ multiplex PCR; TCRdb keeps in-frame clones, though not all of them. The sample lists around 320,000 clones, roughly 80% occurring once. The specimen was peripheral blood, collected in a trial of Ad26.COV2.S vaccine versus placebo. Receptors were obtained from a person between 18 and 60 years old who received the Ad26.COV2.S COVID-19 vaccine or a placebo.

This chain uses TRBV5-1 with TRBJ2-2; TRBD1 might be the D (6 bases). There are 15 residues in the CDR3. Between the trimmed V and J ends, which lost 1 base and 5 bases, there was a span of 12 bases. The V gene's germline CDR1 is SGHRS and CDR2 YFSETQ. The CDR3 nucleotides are TGCGCCAGCAGCTTGTCAACAGGGATAACCGGGGAGCTGTTTTTT. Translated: CASSLSTGITGELFF.

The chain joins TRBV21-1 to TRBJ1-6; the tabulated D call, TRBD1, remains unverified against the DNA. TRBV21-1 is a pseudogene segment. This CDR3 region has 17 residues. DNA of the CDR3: TGTGCCAGCGCCCTGGAAGGGGAAAGCTCCTATAATTCACCCCTCCACTTT. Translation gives CASALEGESSYNSPLHF.

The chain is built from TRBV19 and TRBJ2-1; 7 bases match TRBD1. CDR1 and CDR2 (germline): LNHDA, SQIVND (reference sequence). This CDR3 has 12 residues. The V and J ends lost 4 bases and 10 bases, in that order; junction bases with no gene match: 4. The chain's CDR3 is CASSRDSTEQFF. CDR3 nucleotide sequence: TGTGCCAGTAGTAGGGACAGTACAGAGCAGTTCTTC.

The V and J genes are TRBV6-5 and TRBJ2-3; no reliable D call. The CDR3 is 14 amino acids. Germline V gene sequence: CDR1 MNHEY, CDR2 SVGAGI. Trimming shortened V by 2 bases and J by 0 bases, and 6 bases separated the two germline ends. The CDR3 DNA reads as TGTGCCAGCAGTTACCCGGACAGCACAGATACGCAGTATTTT. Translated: CASSYPDSTDTQYF.

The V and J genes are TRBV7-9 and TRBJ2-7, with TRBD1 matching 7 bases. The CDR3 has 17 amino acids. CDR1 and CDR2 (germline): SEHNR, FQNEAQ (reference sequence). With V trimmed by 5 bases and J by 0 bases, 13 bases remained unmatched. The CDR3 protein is CASSAFPVRQGSYEQYF. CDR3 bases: TGTGCCAGCAGCGCATTCCCGGTGAGACAGGGCTCCTACGAGCAGTACTTC.

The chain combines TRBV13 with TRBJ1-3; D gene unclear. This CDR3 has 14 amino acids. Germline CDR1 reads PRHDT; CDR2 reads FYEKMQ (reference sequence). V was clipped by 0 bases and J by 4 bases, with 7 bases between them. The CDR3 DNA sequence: TGTGCCAGCAGCTTAGGAGCTACCGGAAACACCATATATTTT. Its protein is CASSLGATGNTIYF. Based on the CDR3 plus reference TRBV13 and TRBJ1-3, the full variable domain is AAGVIQSPRHLIKEKRETATLKCYPIPRHDTVYWYQQGPGQDPQFLISFYEKMQSDKGSIPDRFSAQQFSDYHSELNMSSLELGDSALYFCASSLGATGNTIYFGEGSWLTVV.

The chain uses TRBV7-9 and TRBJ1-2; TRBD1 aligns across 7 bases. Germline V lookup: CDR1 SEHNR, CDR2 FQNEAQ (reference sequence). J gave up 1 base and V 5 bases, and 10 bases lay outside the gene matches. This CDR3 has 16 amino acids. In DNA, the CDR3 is TGTGCCAGCAGCCCATCCCGGGACAGCTTTAACTATGGCTACACCTTC. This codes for CASSPSRDSFNYGYTF.

The CDR3: CASSSRTDYEQYF. DNA of the CDR3: TGCGCCAGCAGCTCTCGGACAGACTACGAGCAGTACTTC. The chain is built from TRBV5-1 and TRBJ2-7; D might be TRBD1 (6 bases). In germline, CDR1 is SGHRS, CDR2 YFSETQ. This CDR3 contains 13 residues. Trimming took off 3 bases at V and 3 bases at J, with 10 bases between the two ends.

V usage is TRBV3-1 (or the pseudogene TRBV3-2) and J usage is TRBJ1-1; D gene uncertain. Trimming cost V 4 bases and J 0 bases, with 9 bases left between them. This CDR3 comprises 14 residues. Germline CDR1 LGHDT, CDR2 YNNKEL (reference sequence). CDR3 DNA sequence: TGTGCCAGCAGCCCGGGCCCTATGAACACTGAAGCTTTCTTT. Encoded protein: CASSPGPMNTEAFF.

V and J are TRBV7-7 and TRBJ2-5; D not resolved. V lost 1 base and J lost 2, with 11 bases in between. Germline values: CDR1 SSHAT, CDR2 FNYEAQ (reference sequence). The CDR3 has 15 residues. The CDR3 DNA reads TGTGCCAGCAGCTTAGGCAAGGGCCCTCAAGAGACCCAGTACTTC. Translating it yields CASSLGKGPQETQYF. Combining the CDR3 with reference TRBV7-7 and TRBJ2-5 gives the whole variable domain GAGVSQSPRYKVTKRGQDVTLRCDPISSHATLYWYQQALGQGPEFLTYFNYEAQPDKSGLPSDRFSAERPEGSISTLTIQRTEQRDSAMYRCASSLGKGPQETQYFGPGTRLLVL.